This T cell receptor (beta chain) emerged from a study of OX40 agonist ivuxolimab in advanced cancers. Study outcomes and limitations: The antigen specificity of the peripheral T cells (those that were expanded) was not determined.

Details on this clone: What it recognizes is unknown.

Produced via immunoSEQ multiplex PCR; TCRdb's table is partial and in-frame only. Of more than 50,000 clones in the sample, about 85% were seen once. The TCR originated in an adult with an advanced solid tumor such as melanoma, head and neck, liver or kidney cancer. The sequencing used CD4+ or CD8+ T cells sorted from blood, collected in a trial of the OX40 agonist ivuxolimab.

The CDR3 bases are TGTGCCAGTAGTCCCCCGGGACTAGCGGGAGGGAAAACAGATACGCAGTATTTT. Its translation: CASSPPGLAGGKTDTQYF. The chain recombines TRBV19 with TRBJ2-3, with 16 bases lining up with TRBD2. Trimming removed 5 bases from V and 3 bases from J; junction bases left unmatched: 8. Germline V gives CDR1 LNHDA, CDR2 SQIVND (reference sequence). This CDR3 region has 18 residues.